The rows below give T cell receptor beta chains drawn from one sample of a study of blood T cells in healthy people across ages. One entry per CDR3 protein results from TCRdb running MiXCR on the 5' RACE reads. The sample holds roughly 800,000 distinct CDR3 sequences, around 34% seen once. Sequenced material: blood. Source of these receptors: a man between 18 and 29 years old in good health. Both conserved end residues are part of each CDR3. Only some rows state a clone size, as once, few, many or a class for expanded clones.

cdr3_length	clone_size	v_call	j_call	cdr3_aa
14	few	TRBV7-9	TRBJ2-7	CASSADRELVEQYF
14	few	TRBV28	TRBJ2-5	CASRPMGGQETQYF
14	.	TRBV4-3	TRBJ2-1	CASSVAMGNNEQFF
16	few	TRBV5-1	TRBJ2-1	CASSPPPAGPYNEQFF
14	few	TRBV20-1	TRBJ1-2	CSADPRQGGTGYTF
15	.	TRBV5-5	TRBJ2-3	CASTPTSGDTDTQYF
12	.	TRBV20-1	TRBJ1-4	CSAGPGTGKLFF
15	.	TRBV9	TRBJ2-3	CASSVATGSTDTQYF
16	.	TRBV12-3/TRBV12-4	TRBJ2-2	CASTNPQGMNTGELFF
14	few	TRBV20-1	TRBJ1-5	CSAPTGNSNQPQHF
15	.	TRBV20-1	TRBJ1-6	CSAPAEGGYNSPLHF
15	.	TRBV7-3	TRBJ1-1	CASSLDDGMNTEAFF
18	many	TRBV14	TRBJ2-5	CASSLLRAASGDQETQYF
11	.	TRBV29-1	TRBJ1-1	CSVETGHEAFF
15	.	TRBV21-1	TRBJ2-7	CASSKGGRPGETRYF
11	many	TRBV20-1	TRBJ2-7	CSGGTGGEQYF
17	.	TRBV5-1	TRBJ2-3	CASSSGLAGTYTDTQYF
13	.	TRBV7-2	TRBJ1-2	CASSCEAGYGYTF
13	.	TRBV27	TRBJ2-1	CATGQGGHHEQFF
15	many	TRBV7-2	TRBJ2-7	CASSQSRDPSYEQYF
14	.	TRBV20-1	TRBJ2-5	CSAPTYEDQETQYF
11	few	TRBV7-2	TRBJ2-3	CAMGGTDTQYF
15	few	TRBV12-3/TRBV12-4	TRBJ1-1	CASSPLGQLNTEAFF
14	.	TRBV18	TRBJ1-5	CASSPATGGRPQHF
15	.	TRBV29-1	TRBJ2-7	CSARLSSGGRYEQYF
14	.	TRBV28	TRBJ2-5	CASSFAGSREAQYF
13	.	TRBV27	TRBJ1-5	CASRMGSNQPQHF
14	.	TRBV11-1	TRBJ2-3	CASAPSLPTDTQYF
13	.	TRBV7-2	TRBJ2-5	CASRLGGRETQYF
14	many	TRBV20-1	TRBJ2-5	CSARGGGLVETQYF
15	few	TRBV7-2	TRBJ1-1	CASSLGGQPNTEAFF
14	few	TRBV20-1	TRBJ2-3	CSARGQGAGDTQYF
14	.	TRBV20-1	TRBJ2-2	CSAIRTPNTGELFF
13	few	TRBV7-2	TRBJ1-1	CASSPRAYTEAFF
13	many	TRBV12-3/TRBV12-4	TRBJ1-4	CASSARQGEKLFF
15	.	TRBV4-1	TRBJ1-4	CASSHIRGSNEKLFF
19	.	TRBV6-4	TRBJ2-1	CASSDSTSGGISSYNEQFF
12	few	TRBV14	TRBJ1-1	CASSEGNTEAFF
15	few	TRBV4-3	TRBJ1-6	CASSQSPGTNSPLHF
14	few	TRBV2	TRBJ1-4	CASRGNTGNEKLFF